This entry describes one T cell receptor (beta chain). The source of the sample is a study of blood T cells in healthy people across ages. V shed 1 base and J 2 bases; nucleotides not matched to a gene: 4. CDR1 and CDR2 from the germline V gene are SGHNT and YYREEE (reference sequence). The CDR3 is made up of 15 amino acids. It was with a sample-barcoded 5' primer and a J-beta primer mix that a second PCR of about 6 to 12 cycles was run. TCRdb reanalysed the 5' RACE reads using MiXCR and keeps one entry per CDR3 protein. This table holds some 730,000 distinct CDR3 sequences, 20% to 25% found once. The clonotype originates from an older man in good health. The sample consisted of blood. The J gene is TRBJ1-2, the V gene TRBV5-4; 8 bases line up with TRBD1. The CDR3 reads CASSLPRQGNYGYTF. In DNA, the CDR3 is TGTGCCAGCAGCTTGCCCCGACAGGGGAACTATGGCTACACCTTC.